The subject of this entry is one T cell receptor beta chain. At one boundary the junction diverges from the germline segment, which might be a read error. This sample stems from a study of blood T cell repertoires in COVID-19. Looking at the study overall: Italy, Spain and the United States were the sources of the convalescent and acute COVID-19 samples. Sources were T cells, B-cell-depleted T cells, or PBMCs; the material itself was cDNA or gDNA.

Source study methods: Reference gene primer amplification gave estimated nucleated cell counts. Profiling relied on immunoSEQ multiplex PCR, and the TCRdb table lists in-frame clones only, not all of them. That table gives V, J and clone size, and the DNA gave D and trimming. The table shows some 240,000 clones, with roughly nine tenths occurring only once. The germline gives CDR1 MGHRA, CDR2 YSYEKL. CDR3 length equals 14 residues. The sequence was obtained from a man between 60 and 75 years old who had recovered from COVID-19. The gene calls are TRBV4-1 and TRBJ1-1, with 8 bases aligning to TRBD1. The source material was peripheral blood. CDR3 loop: CASSPTGVKTEAFF. Written as DNA, the CDR3 is TGCGCCAGCAGCCCGACAGGGGTGAAAACTGAAGCTTTCTTT.